This TCR beta chain was identified during a study of CD8 T cells in Susac syndrome. RNA was extracted with the RNeasy kit, and a quantity of roughly 0.5 to 1 ug was reverse transcribed using random hexamers. TCRdb analysed the immunoSEQ multiplex PCR reads with MiXCR anew, one entry per CDR3 protein. In the table there are some 200,000 distinct CDR3 sequences, roughly 95% of which are singletons. This clonotype turned up a few times. Trimming removed 4 bases from V and 2 bases from J, with 6 bases in between. Germline CDR1 SQVTM, CDR2 ANQGSEA. The CDR3 has 11 amino acids. This chain links TRBV29-1 with TRBJ2-7; possibly TRBD1 for D (5 bases). Material for sequencing was CD4+ T cells from PBMCs. The TCR sequence derives from a human donor with Susac syndrome. CDR3 in amino acids: CSVAGTYEQYF. CDR3 sequence (DNA): TGCAGCGTTGCAGGGACCTACGAGCAGTACTTC.